What follows are 4 T cell receptor beta chains derived from one specimen sequenced in a study of Graves' ophthalmopathy and Graves' hyperthyroidism. Amplifying from RNA transcripts, the study obtained TCR beta CDR3 regions. Second-round multiplex PCR came after first-round RT-PCR with HTBI primers. One entry per CDR3 protein results from TCRdb running MiXCR on the multiplex PCR reads. This repertoire shows approximately 460,000 distinct CDR3 sequences, around 15% found once; its top ten account for 9.8%. The sequencing sample was made of blood. These receptors were taken from a woman aged 25 to 39 with Graves' ophthalmopathy.

On this clonotype: A much larger clone is a single base away; this may be a read error. The chain carries TRBV6-1 and TRBJ1-2; possibly TRBD1 for D (6 bases). The CDR3 spans 13 residues. Germline assignment: CDR1 MNHNS and CDR2 SASEGT. The CDR3 DNA reads TGTGCCAGCAGTCGGACAGAGCACTATGGCTACAGCTTC. Translated: CASSRTEHYGYSF.

At least ten counts were recorded for this clonotype. CDR3 sequence (DNA): TGTGCCAGCAGTTTAGCTTGGGGCGTGGCTGAAGCTTTCTTT. This translates into CASSLAWGVAEAFF. V and J are TRBV12-3 or TRBV12-4 and TRBJ1-1, with D possibly matching TRBD1 (5 bases). V dropped 0 bases and J dropped 6 bases, with 11 bases sitting between them. The CDR3 runs to 14 residues.

This clonotype was counted ten times or more. This chain connects TRBV28 to TRBJ1-1; D not certain. Germline V gives CDR1 MDHEN, CDR2 SYDVKM. The length of the CDR3 is 18 residues. V gave up 3 bases and J gave up 1 base, with 21 bases separating them. The CDR3, as DNA: TGTGCCAGCAGTTTCGGCGTGTGGAGGCGTCGAAGGAACACTGAAGCTTTCTTT. Residues: CASSFGVWRRRRNTEAFF.

This clonotype was seen many times. The chain recombines TRBV20-1 with TRBJ1-2; D uncertain. The V gene's germline CDR1 is DFQATT and CDR2 SNEGSKA (reference sequence). The V end was cut by 7 bases, the J end by 5 bases, with 14 bases between. The CDR3 covers 12 residues. CDR3 loop: CSVNIWEYGYTF. The CDR3 DNA is TGCAGTGTCAACATCTGGGAGTATGGCTACACCTTC.